The TCR beta chain under discussion was sequenced for a study of shared clonotypes between healthy human individuals (dated by TCRdb to 2019 to 2021). For the wider study: The cohort comprised two women and a few men aged 18 to 49 years. To estimate repertoire size and how much clonotype sharing occurs between individuals, the study deeply sequenced the blood TCR repertoires of several healthy adults. Leukapheresis yielded between about 0.9 and 8.9 billion PBMCs per donor. For each donor, CD4 naive and CD4 memory were each given three plates, CD8 naive was given two plates, and CD8 memory was given one plate. Different laboratories and diverse techniques were used to prepare libraries and sequence TCR repertoires, to increase sequencing depth and limit assay-specific biases. Broad study findings and their caveats: Larger estimated clonotype richness was generally found for naive subsets than for memory subsets. Incomplete sequencing was indicated by rarefaction of sorted-subset datasets, despite the large sequencing depth. Pairwise subsampling led to the expectation that sequencing depth would affect the degree of clonotype sharing among donors. Only blood was sampled, and tissue TCR repertoires likely differ from those in blood. Because the study included a small number of donors, the genetic and exposure-history diversity represented was limited. Higher generation probabilities were observed for clonotypes shared by all four sorted-subset donors than for non-shared clonotypes. Sharing across four donors was observed for 4.5% to 6.5% of naive CD4, over 3% of naive CD8, 2.3% of memory CD4, and roughly 0.4% of memory CD8 clonotypes.

Using the deep immunoSEQ assay, multiplex PCR amplified TCR CDR3 regions from genomic DNA. Extracted genomic DNA from each cell subset was distributed evenly across all wells of several immunoSEQ 96-well plates, and each plate was treated as a replicate. For sorted subsets, about 200 ng genomic DNA, equal to 30,000 or so T cell genomes, was loaded into each replicate PCR. Purified libraries were measured with a Qubit 3.0 fluorometer, size-checked on a Bioanalyzer 2100, and measured again with the KAPA Library Quantification kit. Every immunoSEQ 96-well plate was sequenced on a separate single-read 150-cycle Illumina NextSeq 550 flow cell. The published analysis was carried out like this. Because the immunoSEQ output held only junctional sequences and lacked quality scores, the filtering could not match the filtering applied to full-length reads. Sequences were annotated with PyIR, a Python wrapper for IgBLAST v1.9, and V/J genes and CDR3 were assigned using IMGT germline references. Reads with weak V/J assignments (E-value above 1e-6), missing CDR3, stop codons, out-of-frame junctions, or ambiguous translated residues were removed. V3J clonotypes were defined by identical inferred V gene, J gene, and CDR3 amino acid sequence. Percentage overlap between repertoires was computed as shared unique clonotypes divided by the size of the smaller repertoire. Repertoire richness was assessed with RTK rarefaction, the Chao1 estimator, and Recon v2.1 estimates of unobserved clonotypes. Generation probabilities for all TCRbeta clonotypes obtained by the gDNA method from a handful of donors were computed using OLGA. TCRdb carries this immuneACCESS record with in-frame sequences only. Its versions omit some clonotypes, under half of them owing to an unresolved V gene in the studies checked, with the rest unexplained. D and trimming come from the DNA, and the V and J calls and clone size come from that table. Recorded for this sample are approximately 1.5 million clones; 98% of them occurred a single time. Approximately 0.45% of the sample goes to the ten largest clones.

The donors were healthy, HIV-negative adults with no recently reported acute infections or vaccinations. All donors were Caucasian adults living in Nashville, Tennessee, USA. CD4+ T cells were enriched by magnetic negative selection, after which naive cells were positively selected on CD45RA and the negative fraction was taken as the memory subset. Blood was obtained by leukapheresis, after which PBMCs were separated by Ficoll-Histopaque density gradient centrifugation and cryopreserved in liquid nitrogen vapor phase. Analytical flow cytometry was used to check the purity and quantity of each magnetically sorted T cell population. From each sorted fraction, genomic DNA was isolated and quantified by UV absorbance on a Nanodrop 2000c. The CDR3, cysteine through phenylalanine, is 12 amino acids long. Of all the DNA, just the CDR3 is kept, 36 bases in frame from base 1. CDR1 is given as WSHSY and CDR2 as SAAADI, both from the germline V gene. V drops 8 bases and J drops 4 bases, leaving 8 bases in between.

To note about this clone: Its antigen specificity is not known. The record has no base qualities; no much larger clone is one base away.

The sample comprised naive CD4+ T cells sorted from blood. Read against the paper, the sample's cell subset or site label means: CD45RA+ positively selected. This sequence originates from a man aged 25 to 45 in good health. The sequence joins TRBV10-2 to TRBJ2-2, with an unclear D gene assignment. The DNA sequence is given as TGCGCCAGCCGATCGGGCACCGGGGAGCTGTTTTTT. It codes for CASRSGTGELFF.